This note documents a single T cell receptor beta chain sequence. Its target is unknown. The data were obtained in a study of cytomegalovirus exposure and HLA in healthy donors. Study-wide background: From HLA-typed donors, an early data release held roughly 89 million unique TCRs.

Germline values: CDR1 SNHLY, CDR2 FYNNEI. The germline V and J ends were trimmed by 2 bases and 0 bases, with 9 bases remaining between them. This CDR3 is 15 amino acids long. Study outcomes and limitations: Later analysis demonstrated an association between a missense DCLRE1C variant and TCR beta V- and J-gene trimming. A prior analysis recorded that most TCR beta V segments were productive about 87% or about 30% of the time.

Whereas donors were nominally healthy upon sampling, unrecorded immune exposures were probable. Primers: 60 Vbeta forward and 13 Jbeta reverse. The repertoire was sequenced with immunoSEQ multiplex PCR; TCRdb's copy has only in-frame clones and lacks some. Of over 150,000 clones detected, around 80% appear once; the ten largest clones hold approximately 13%. The origin of this receptor is a woman between 45 and 60 years old in good health and CMV-seropositive. The sample consisted of PBMCs. V usage is TRBV2 and J usage is TRBJ2-3; unclear D gene. The CDR3 nucleotides read TGTGCCAGCAGTGAATCGACAATTAGCACAGATACGCAGTATTTT. Its translation: CASSESTISTDTQYF.